The present T cell receptor (beta chain) was sequenced within a study of blood T cell repertoires in COVID-19. This CDR3 has 16 residues. V shed 3 bases and J shed 9 bases, with 21 bases lying between them. CDR1 and CDR2 from the germline V gene are MRHNA and SNTAGT. Original data processing: Researchers report that nucleated cell counts were estimated from reference gene primer amplification. TCRdb's copy holds only in-frame clones and misses some; the assay was immunoSEQ multiplex PCR. V and J calls and clone size are copied from that table; D and trimming were computed from the DNA. The table records over 200,000 clones, roughly nine tenths of them present only once.

The chain recombines TRBV6-4 with TRBJ2-1, with a tentative D call TRBD1 (6 bases). This receptor was identified in a young woman who had recovered from COVID-19. The specimen was peripheral blood. CDR3 sequence (DNA): TGTGCCAGCAGTGAGGTGTTAGGGCAGGGGACCGGTGAGCAGTTCTTC. Translating it yields CASSEVLGQGTGEQFF.